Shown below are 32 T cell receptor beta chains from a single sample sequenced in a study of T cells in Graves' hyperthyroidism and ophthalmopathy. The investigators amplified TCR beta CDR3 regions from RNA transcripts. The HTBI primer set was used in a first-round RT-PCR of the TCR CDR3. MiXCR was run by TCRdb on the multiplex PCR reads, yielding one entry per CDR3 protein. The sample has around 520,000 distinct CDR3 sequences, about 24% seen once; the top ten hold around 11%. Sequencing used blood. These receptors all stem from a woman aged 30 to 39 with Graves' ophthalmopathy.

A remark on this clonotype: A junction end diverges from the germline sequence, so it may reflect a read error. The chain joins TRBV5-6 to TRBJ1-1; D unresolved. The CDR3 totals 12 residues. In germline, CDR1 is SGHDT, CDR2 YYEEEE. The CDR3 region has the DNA TGTGCCAGCAATGGAGGGAACGCTGAAGCTTTCTTT. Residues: CASNGGNAEAFF.

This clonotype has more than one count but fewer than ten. This chain's CDR3 is CAWDTGTERTGANVLTF. CDR3 sequence (DNA): TGTGCCTGGGATACTGGGACAGAAAGGACTGGGGCCAACGTCCTGACTTTC. The V call is TRBV30, the J call TRBJ2-6, with 7 bases aligning to TRBD1. This CDR3 is 17 amino acids long. Per germline, CDR1 GTSNPN and CDR2 SVGIG (reference sequence). V lost 5 bases and J lost 2; bases outside the gene matches: 12.

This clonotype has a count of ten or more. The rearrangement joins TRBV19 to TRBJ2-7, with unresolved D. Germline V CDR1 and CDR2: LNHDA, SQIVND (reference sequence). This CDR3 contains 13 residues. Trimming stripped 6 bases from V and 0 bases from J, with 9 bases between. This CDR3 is CASSLINSYEQYF. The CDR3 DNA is TGTGCCAGTAGCTTAATCAACTCCTACGAGCAGTACTTC.

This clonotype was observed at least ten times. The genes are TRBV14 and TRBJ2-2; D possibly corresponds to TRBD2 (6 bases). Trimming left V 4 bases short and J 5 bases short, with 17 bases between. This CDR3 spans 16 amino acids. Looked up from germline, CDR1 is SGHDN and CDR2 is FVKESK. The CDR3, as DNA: TGTGCCAGCAGCCGTTCCGGGACTGGGAGGACCGGGGAGCTGTTTTTT. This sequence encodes CASSRSGTGRTGELFF. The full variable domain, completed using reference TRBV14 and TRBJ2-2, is EAGVTQFPSHSVIEKGQTVTLRCDPISGHDNLYWYRRVMGKEIKFLLHFVKESKQDESGMPNNRFLAERTGGTYSTLKVQPAELEDSGVYFCASSRSGTGRTGELFFGEGSRLTVL.

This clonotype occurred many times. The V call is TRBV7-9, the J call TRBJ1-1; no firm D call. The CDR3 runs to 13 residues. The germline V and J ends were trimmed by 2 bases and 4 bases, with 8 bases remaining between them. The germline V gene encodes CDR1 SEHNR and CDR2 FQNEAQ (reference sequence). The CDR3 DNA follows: TGTGCCAGCAGCTTAAGCTCCGCCACTGAAGCTTTCTTT. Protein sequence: CASSLSSATEAFF.

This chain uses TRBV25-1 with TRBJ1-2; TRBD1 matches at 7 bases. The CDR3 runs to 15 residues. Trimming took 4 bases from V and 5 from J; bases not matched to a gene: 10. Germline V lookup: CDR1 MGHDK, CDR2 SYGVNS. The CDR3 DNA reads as TGTGCCAGCAGTGCCCTATCGGGACAGCCTTATGGCTACACCTTC. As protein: CASSALSGQPYGYTF.

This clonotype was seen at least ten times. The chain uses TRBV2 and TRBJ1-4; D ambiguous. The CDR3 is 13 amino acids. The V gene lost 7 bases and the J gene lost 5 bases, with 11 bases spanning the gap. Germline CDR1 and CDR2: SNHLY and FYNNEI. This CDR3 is CASIGIVNEKLFF. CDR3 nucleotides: TGTGCCAGCATCGGAATAGTAAATGAAAAACTGTTTTTT.

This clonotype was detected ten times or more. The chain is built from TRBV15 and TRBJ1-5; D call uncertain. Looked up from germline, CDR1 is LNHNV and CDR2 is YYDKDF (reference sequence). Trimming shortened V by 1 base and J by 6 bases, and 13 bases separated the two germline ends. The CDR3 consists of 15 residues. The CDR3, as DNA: TGTGCCACCAGCAGAGGGCCGGCGGGAGCTCAGCCCCAGCATTTT. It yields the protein CATSRGPAGAQPQHF.

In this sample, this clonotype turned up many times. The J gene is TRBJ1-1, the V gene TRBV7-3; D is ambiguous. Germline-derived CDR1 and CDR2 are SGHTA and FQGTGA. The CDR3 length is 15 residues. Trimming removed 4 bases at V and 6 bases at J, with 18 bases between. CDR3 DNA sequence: TGTGCCAGCAGCTCCGCAGGAAGGAAGGTGGCTGAAGCTTTCTTT. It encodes CASSSAGRKVAEAFF.

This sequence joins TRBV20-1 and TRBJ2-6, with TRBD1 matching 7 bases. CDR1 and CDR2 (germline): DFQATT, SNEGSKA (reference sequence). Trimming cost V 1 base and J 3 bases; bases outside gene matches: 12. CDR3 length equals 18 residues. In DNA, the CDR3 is TGCAGTGCTAGAGTTGACAGGGTAACTTGGCGTGGGGCCAACGTCCTGACTTTC. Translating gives CSARVDRVTWRGANVLTF.

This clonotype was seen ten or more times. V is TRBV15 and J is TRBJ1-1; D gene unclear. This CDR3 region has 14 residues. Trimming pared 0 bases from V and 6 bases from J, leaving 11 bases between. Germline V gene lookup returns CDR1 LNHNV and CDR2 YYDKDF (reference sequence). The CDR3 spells CATSRDLGLAEAFF. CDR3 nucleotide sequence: TGTGCCACCAGCAGAGATTTAGGGTTGGCTGAAGCTTTCTTT.

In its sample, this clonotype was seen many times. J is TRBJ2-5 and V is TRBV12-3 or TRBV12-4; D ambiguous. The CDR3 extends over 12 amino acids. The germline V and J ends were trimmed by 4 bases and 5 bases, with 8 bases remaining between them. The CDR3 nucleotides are TGTGCCAGCAGTTCTGTTCGGGAGACCCAGTACTTC. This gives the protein CASSSVRETQYF.

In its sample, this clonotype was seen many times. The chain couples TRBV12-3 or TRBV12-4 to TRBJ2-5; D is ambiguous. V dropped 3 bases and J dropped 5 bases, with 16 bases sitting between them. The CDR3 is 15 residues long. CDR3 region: CASSFRSGGFETQYF. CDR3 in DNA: TGTGCCAGCAGTTTTAGGTCGGGCGGCTTCGAGACCCAGTACTTC.

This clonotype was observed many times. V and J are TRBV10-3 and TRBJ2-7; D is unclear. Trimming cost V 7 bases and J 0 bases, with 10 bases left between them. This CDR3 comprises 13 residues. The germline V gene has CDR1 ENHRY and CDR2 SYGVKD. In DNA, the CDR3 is TGTGCCATCATGGCAGTGGGCTCCTACGAGCAGTACTTC. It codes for CAIMAVGSYEQYF.

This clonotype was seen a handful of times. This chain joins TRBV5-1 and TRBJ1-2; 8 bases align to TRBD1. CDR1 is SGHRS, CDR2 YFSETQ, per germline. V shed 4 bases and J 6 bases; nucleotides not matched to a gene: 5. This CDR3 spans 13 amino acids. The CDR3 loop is CASSPDRADGYTF. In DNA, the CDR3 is TGCGCCAGCAGCCCGGACAGGGCCGATGGCTACACCTTC.

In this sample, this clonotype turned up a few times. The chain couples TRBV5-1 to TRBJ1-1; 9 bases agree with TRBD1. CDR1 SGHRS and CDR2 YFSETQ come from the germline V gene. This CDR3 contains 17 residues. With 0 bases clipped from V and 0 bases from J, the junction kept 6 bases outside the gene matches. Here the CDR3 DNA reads TGCGCCAGCAGCTTGGCCATGGGACAGGGTATGAACACTGAAGCTTTCTTT. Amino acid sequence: CASSLAMGQGMNTEAFF.

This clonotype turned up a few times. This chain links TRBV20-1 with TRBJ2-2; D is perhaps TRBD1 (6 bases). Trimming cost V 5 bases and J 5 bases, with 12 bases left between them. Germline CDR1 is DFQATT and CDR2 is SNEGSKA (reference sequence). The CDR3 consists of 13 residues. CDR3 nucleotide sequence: TGCAGTGCTGACAGGAGAATGACCGGGGAGCTGTTTTTT. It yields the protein CSADRRMTGELFF.

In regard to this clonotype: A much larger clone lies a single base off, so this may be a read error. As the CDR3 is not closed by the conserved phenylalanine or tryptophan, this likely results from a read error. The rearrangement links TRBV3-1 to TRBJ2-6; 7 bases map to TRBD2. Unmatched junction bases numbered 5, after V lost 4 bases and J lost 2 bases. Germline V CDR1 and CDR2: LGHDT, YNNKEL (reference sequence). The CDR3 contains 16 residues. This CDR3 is CASSLLGGAGANVLTV. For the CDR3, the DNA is TGTGCCAGCAGCCTACTGGGGGGGGCTGGGGCCAACGTCCTGACTGTC.

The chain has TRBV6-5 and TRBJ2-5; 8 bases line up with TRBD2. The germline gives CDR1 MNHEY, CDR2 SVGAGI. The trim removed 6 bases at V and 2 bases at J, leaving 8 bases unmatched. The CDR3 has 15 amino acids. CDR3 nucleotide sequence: TGTGCCAGCAGCCACTCGGGGGGGGATCAAGAGACCCAGTACTTC. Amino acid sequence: CASSHSGGDQETQYF.

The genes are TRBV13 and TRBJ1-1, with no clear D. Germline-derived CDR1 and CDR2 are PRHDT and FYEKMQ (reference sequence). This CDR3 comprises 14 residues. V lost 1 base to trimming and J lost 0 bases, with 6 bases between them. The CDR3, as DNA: TGTGCCAGCAGCTTAGTAACAGTGAACACTGAAGCTTTCTTT. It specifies CASSLVTVNTEAFF.

In DNA, the CDR3 is TGTGCCAGCTCGACCACAGATAGCAATCAGCCCCAGCATTTT. It specifies CASSTTDSNQPQHF. The V and J genes are TRBV18 and TRBJ1-5; D gene uncertain. V was clipped by 6 bases and J by 0 bases, with 9 bases between them. The CDR3 extends over 14 amino acids. Germline CDR1 reads KGHSH; CDR2 reads LQKENI.

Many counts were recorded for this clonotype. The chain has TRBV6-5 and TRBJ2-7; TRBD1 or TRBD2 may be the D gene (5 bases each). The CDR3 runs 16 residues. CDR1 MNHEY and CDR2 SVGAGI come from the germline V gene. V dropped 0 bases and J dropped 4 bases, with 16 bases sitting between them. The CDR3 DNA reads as TGTGCCAGCAGTTACTCCTTCGGGACGGAATCATACGAGCAGTACTTC. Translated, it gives CASSYSFGTESYEQYF.

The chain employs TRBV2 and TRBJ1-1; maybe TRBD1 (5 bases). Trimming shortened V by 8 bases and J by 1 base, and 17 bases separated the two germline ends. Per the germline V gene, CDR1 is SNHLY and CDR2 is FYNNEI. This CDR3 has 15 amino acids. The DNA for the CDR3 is TGTGCCAGCCGGTGGGGGAGACGGGAGAACACTGAAGCTTTCTTT. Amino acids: CASRWGRRENTEAFF.

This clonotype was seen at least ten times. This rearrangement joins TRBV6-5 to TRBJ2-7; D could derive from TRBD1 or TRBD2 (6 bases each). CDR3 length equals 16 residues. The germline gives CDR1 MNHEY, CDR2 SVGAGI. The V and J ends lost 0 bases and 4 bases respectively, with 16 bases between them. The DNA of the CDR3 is TGTGCCAGCAGTTACTCGGACGGAGGGGGATATTACGAGCAGTACTTC. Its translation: CASSYSDGGGYYEQYF.

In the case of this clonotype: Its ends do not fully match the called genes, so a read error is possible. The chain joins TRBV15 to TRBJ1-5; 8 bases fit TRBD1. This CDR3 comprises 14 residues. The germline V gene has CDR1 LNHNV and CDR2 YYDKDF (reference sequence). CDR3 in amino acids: CATRRGQGNQPQHF. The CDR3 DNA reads TGTGCCACCAGAAGAGGACAGGGAAATCAGCCCCAGCATTTT. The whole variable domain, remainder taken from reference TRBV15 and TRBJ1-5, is DAMVIQNPRYQVTQFGKPVTLSCSQTLNHNVMYWYQQKSSQAPKLLFHYYDKDFNNEADTPDNFQSRRPNTSFCFLDIRSPGLGDTAMYLCATRRGQGNQPQHFGDGTRLSIL.

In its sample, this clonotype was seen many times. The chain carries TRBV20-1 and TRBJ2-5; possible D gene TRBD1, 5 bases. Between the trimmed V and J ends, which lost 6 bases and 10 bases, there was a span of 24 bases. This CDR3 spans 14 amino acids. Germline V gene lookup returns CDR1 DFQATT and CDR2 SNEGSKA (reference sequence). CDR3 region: CSARTWRELRIQYF. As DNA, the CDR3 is TGCAGTGCACGGACATGGCGCGAACTGAGGATCCAGTACTTC.

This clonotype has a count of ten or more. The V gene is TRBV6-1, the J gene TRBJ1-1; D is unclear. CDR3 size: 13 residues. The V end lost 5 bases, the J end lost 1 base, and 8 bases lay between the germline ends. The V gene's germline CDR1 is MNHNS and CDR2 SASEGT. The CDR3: CASSPEKNTEAFF. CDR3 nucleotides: TGTGCCAGCAGTCCAGAAAAGAACACTGAAGCTTTCTTT.

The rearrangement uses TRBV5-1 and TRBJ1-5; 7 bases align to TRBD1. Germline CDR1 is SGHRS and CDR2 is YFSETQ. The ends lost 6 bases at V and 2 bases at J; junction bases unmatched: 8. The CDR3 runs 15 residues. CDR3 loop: CASKQGITGNQPQHF. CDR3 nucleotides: TGCGCCAGCAAACAGGGGATTACGGGCAATCAGCCCCAGCATTTT.

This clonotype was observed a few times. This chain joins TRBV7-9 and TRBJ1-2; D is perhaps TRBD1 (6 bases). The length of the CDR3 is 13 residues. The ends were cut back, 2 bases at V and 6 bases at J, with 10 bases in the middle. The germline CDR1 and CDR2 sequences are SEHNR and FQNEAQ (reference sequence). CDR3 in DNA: TGTGCCAGCAGCTTACAGGGGCGAAATGGCTACACCTTC. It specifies CASSLQGRNGYTF.

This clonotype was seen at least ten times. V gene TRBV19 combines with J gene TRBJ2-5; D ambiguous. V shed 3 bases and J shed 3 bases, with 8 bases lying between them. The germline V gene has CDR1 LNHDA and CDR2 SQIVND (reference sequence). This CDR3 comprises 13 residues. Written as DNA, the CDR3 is TGTGCCAGTAGTATTAGTAGGGAAGAGACCCAGTACTTC. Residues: CASSISREETQYF.

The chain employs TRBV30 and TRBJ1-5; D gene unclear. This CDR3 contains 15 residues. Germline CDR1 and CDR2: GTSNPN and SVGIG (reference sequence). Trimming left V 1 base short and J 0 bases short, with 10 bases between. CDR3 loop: CAWSGSLFSNQPQHF. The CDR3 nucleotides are TGTGCCTGGAGTGGTAGTCTTTTTAGCAATCAGCCCCAGCATTTT. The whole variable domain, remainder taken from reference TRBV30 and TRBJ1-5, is SQTIHQWPATLVQPVGSPLSLECTVEGTSNPNLYWYRQAAGRGLQLLFYSVGIGQISSEVPQNLSASRPQDRQFILSSKKLLLSDSGFYLCAWSGSLFSNQPQHFGDGTRLSIL.

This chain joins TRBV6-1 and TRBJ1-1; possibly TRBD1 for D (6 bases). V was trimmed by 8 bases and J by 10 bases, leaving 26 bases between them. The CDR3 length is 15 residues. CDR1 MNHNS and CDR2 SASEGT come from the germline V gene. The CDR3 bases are TGTGCCAGCGGGGGGCAGGGAGAGGTTAGTCCTGGAGCTTTCTTT. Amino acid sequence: CASGGQGEVSPGAFF.